A selection of T cell receptor beta chains follows, all from one sample in a study of shared T cell receptors in the human thymus. Assay: immunoSEQ multiplex PCR; the TCRdb copy retains only in-frame clones and omits some. Altogether hundreds of thousands of clones are present, around 82% being singletons, with the ten largest covering around 0.012%. The sample also formed part of further work on human thymus T cells.

Sequencing used thymocytes. All receptors derive from a boy younger than two with a congenital heart defect. Both conserved end residues are part of each CDR3.

J,V,CDR3
TRBJ1-2,TRBV7-9,CASRWTGGYGYTF
TRBJ2-7,TRBV4-1,CASSSRARGGQGPYEQYF
TRBJ2-3,TRBV28,CASSFRGGTDTQYF
TRBJ2-2,TRBV7-3,CASSLTTGHYPNTGELFF
TRBJ2-1,TRBV4-3,CASSQERREANEQFF
TRBJ2-7,TRBV6-1,CASSEARRRTTSSYEQYF
TRBJ1-2,TRBV28,CASRRRDRGRYGYTF
TRBJ1-4,TRBV6-5,CASSSEGRANEKLFF
TRBJ2-1,TRBV28,CASSPLAAFRGKPTMGQFF
TRBJ2-1,TRBV27,CASRQGYGSSYNEQFF
TRBJ2-3,TRBV11-3,CASSPIRESSDTQYF
TRBJ2-7,TRBV7-9,CASSKRDNHEQYF
TRBJ2-7,TRBV15,CATSRASGGDRATSGRPPYEQYF
TRBJ1-2,TRBV7-2,CASSPRVGQNDLNYGYTF
TRBJ2-1,TRBV19,CASSIDPISSYNEQFF
TRBJ2-2,TRBV15,CATSMGQVNTGELFF
TRBJ2-7,TRBV7-6,CASRGTDSYEQYF
TRBJ2-5,TRBV11-2,CASSKGLQETQYF
TRBJ2-1,TRBV7-2,CASSPEGDGGEQFF
TRBJ2-3,TRBV6-4,CASSDVAGGMDTQYF
TRBJ2-7,TRBV19,CASSITRDEQYF
TRBJ1-5,TRBV6-5,CASSPQGTRDQPQHF
TRBJ2-3,TRBV25-1,CASSERPPSGSTDTQYF
TRBJ2-5,TRBV27,CASSFRADGGFGETQYF